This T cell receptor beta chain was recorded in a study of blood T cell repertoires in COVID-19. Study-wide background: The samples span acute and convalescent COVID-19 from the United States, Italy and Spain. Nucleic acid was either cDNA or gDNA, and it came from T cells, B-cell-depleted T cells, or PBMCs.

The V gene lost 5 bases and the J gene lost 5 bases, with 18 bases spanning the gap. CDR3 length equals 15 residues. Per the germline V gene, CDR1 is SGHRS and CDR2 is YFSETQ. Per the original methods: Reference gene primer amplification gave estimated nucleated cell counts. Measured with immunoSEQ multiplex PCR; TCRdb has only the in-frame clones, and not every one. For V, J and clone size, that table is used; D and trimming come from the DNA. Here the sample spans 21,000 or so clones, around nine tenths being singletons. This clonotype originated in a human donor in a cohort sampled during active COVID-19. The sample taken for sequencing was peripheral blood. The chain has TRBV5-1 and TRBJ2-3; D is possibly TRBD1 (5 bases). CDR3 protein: CASRISNRIIDTQYF. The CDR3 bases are TGCGCCAGCAGAATTTCGAACAGGATCATAGATACGCAGTATTTT.